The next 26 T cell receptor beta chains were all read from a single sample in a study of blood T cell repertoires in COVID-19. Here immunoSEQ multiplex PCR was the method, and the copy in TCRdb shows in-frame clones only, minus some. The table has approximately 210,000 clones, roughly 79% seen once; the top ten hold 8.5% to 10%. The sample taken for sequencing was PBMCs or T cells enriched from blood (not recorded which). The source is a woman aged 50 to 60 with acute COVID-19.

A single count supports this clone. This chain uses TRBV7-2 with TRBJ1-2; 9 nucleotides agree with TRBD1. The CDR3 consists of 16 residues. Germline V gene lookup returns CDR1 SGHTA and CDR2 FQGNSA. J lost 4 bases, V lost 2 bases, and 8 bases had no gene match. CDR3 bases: TGTGCCAGCAGCTTAACTCCGGGGACAGGGCTCTATGGCTACACCTTC. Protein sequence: CASSLTPGTGLYGYTF. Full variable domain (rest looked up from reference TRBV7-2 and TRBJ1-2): GAGVSQSPSNKVTEKGKDVELRCDPISGHTALYWYRQSLGQGLEFLIYFQGNSAPDKSGLPSDRFSAERTGGSVSTLTIQRTQQEDSAVYLCASSLTPGTGLYGYTFGSGTRLTVV.

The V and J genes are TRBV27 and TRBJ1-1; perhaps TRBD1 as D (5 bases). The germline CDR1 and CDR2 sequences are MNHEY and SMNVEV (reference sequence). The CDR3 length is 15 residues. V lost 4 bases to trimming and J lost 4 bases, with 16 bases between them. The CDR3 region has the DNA TGTGCCAGCAGTTATAGGGGTGGGGTTCGCACTGAAGCTTTCTTT. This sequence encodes CASSYRGGVRTEAFF.

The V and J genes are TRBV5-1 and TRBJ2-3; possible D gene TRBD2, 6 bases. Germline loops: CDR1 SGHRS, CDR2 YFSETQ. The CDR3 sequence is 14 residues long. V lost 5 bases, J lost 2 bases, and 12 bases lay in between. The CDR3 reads CASREGPVTDTQYF. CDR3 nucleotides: TGCGCCAGCAGGGAGGGCCCAGTCACAGATACGCAGTATTTT.

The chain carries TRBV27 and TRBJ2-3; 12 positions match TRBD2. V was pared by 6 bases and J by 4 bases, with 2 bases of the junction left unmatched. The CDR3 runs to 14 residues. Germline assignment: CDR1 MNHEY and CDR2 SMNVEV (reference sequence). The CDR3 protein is CASRLAGGSDTQYF. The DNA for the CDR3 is TGTGCCAGCAGACTAGCGGGGGGATCAGATACGCAGTATTTT.

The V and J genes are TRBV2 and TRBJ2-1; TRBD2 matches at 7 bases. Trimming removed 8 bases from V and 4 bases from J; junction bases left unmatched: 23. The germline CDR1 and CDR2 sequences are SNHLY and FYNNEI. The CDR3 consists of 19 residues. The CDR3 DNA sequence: TGTGCCAGCCTGCCCGGACTAGTTACGGACCGGCACCTATACAATGAGCAGTTCTTC. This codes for CASLPGLVTDRHLYNEQFF. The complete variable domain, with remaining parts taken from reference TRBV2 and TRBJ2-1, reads EPEVTQTPSHQVTQMGQEVILRCVPISNHLYFYWYRQILGQKVEFLVSFYNNEISEKSEIFDDQFSVERPDGSNFTLKIRSTKLEDSAMYFCASLPGLVTDRHLYNEQFFGPGTRLTVL.

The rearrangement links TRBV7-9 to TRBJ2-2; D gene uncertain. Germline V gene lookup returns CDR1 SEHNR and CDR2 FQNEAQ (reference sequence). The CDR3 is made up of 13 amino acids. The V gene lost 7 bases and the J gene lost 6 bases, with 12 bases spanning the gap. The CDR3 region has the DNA TGTGCCAGCAACCTAGACGAGCCCGGGGAGCTGTTTTTT. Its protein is CASNLDEPGELFF. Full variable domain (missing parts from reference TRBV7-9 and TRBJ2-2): DTGVSQNPRHKITKRGQNVTFRCDPISEHNRLYWYRQTLGQGPEFLTYFQNEAQLEKSRLLSDRFSAERPKGSFSTLEIQRTEQGDSAMYLCASNLDEPGELFFGEGSRLTVL.

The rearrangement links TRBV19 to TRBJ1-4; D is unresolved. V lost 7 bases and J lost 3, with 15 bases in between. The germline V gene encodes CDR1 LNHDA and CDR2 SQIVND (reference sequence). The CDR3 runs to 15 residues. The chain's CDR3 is CASTRFEAANEKLFF. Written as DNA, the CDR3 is TGTGCCAGTACCCGGTTTGAGGCGGCTAATGAAAAACTGTTTTTT.

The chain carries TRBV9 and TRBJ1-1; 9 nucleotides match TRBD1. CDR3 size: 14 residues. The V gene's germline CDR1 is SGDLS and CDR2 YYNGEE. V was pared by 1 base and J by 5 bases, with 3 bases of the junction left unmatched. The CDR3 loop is CASSVMTGGTEAFF. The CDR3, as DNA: TGTGCCAGCAGCGTAATGACAGGGGGGACTGAAGCTTTCTTT.

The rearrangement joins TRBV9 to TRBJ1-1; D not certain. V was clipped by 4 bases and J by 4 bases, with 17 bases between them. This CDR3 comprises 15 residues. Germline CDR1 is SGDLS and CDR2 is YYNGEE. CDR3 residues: CASSSRGGGLTEAFF. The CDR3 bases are TGTGCCAGCAGCTCCCGTGGAGGAGGGCTCACTGAAGCTTTCTTT.

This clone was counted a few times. Written as DNA, the CDR3 is TGTGCCTGGAGTAGGGGGGGCTCTCAAGAGACCCAGTACTTC. Translated, it gives CAWSRGGSQETQYF. This chain joins TRBV30 and TRBJ2-5, with D possibly being TRBD2 (7 bases). V lost 2 bases and J 2 bases, leaving 12 bases between the germline ends. CDR1 is GTSNPN, CDR2 SVGIG, per germline (reference sequence). This CDR3 is 14 amino acids long.

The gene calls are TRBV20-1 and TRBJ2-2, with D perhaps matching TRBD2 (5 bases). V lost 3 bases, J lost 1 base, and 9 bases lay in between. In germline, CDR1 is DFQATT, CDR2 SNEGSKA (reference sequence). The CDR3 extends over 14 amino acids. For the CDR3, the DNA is TGCAGTGCTAGTCAGGCGGGGAACACCGGGGAGCTGTTTTTT. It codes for CSASQAGNTGELFF.

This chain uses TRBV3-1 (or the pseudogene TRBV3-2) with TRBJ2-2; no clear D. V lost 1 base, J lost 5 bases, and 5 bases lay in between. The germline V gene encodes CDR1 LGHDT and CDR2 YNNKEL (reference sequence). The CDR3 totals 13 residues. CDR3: CASSQARTGELFF. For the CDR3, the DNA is TGTGCCAGCAGCCAAGCGCGAACCGGGGAGCTGTTTTTT.

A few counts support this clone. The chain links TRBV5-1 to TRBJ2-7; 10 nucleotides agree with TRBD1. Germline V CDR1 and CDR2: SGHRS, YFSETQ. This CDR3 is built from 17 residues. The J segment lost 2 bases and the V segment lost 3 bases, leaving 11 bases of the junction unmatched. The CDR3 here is CASSWDRGKLMAYEQYF. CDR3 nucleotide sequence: TGCGCCAGCAGCTGGGACAGGGGAAAACTTATGGCCTACGAGCAGTACTTC.

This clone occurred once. The CDR3 protein is CASSPGQGAGQPQHF. The CDR3 DNA reads TGTGCCAGCAGCCCGGGACAGGGGGCGGGTCAGCCCCAGCATTTT. This sequence joins TRBV11-2 and TRBJ1-5, with 12 bases matching TRBD1. The CDR3 length is 15 residues. Losses at the gene ends were 5 bases for V and 6 bases for J; bases not matched to a gene: 5. Germline loops: CDR1 SGHAT, CDR2 FQNNGV. The full variable domain, rest sourced from reference TRBV11-2 and TRBJ1-5, is EAGVAQSPRYKIIEKRQSVAFWCNPISGHATLYWYQQILGQGPKLLIQFQNNGVVDDSQLPKDRFSAERLKGVDSTLKIQPAKLEDSAVYLCASSPGQGAGQPQHFGDGTRLSIL.

The CDR3 DNA is TGCAGCGTCAGTAGCGGGAAGACCGGGGAGCTGTTTTTT. It is translated as CSVSSGKTGELFF. This chain joins TRBV29-1 and TRBJ2-2; 8 bases are a match to TRBD2. Trimming at V came to 6 bases and at J to 5 bases, leaving 5 bases not matched to a gene. The germline CDR1 and CDR2 sequences are SQVTM and ANQGSEA. This CDR3 is built from 13 residues.

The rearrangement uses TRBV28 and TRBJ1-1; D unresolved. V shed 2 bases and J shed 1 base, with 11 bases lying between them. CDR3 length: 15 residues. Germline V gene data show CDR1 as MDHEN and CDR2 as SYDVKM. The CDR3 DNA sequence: TGTGCCAGCAGTTTAGGAGCCGGAGGGAACACTGAAGCTTTCTTT. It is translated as CASSLGAGGNTEAFF.

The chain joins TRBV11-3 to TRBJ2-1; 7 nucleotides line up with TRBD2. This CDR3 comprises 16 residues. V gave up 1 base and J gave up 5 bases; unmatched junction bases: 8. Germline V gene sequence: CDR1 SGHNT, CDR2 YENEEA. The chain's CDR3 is CASSLGVGRVDNEQFF. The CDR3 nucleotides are TGTGCCAGCAGCTTAGGTGTAGGGAGGGTGGACAATGAGCAGTTCTTC.

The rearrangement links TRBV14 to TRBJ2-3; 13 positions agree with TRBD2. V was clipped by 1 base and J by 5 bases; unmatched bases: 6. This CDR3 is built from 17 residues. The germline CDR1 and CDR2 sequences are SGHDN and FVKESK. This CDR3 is CASSQALAGGPGDTQYF. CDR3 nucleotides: TGTGCCAGCAGCCAAGCACTAGCGGGGGGGCCAGGAGATACGCAGTATTTT.

This chain's CDR3 is CASQTVKTGYYGYTF. CDR3 sequence (DNA): TGTGCCAGCCAAACCGTAAAAACAGGGTACTATGGCTACACCTTC. The chain recombines TRBV28 with TRBJ1-2, with D possibly matching TRBD1 (6 bases). The germline CDR1 and CDR2 sequences are MDHEN and SYDVKM. Trimming removed 8 bases from V and 3 bases from J, with 19 bases in between. CDR3 length: 15 amino acids.

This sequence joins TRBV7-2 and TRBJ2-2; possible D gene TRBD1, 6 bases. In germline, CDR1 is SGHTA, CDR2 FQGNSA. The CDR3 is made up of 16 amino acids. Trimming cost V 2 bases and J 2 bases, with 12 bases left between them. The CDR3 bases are TGTGCCAGCAGCTTAACAGGGTTCTCCAACACCGGGGAGCTGTTTTTT. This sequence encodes CASSLTGFSNTGELFF. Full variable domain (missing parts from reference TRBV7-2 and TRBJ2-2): GAGVSQSPSNKVTEKGKDVELRCDPISGHTALYWYRQSLGQGLEFLIYFQGNSAPDKSGLPSDRFSAERTGGSVSTLTIQRTQQEDSAVYLCASSLTGFSNTGELFFGEGSRLTVL.

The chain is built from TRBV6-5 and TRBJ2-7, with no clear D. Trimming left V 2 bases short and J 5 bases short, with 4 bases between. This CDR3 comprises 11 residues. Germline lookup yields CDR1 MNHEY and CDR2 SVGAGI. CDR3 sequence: CASSYGHEQYF. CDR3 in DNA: TGTGCCAGCAGTTACGGGCACGAGCAGTACTTC.

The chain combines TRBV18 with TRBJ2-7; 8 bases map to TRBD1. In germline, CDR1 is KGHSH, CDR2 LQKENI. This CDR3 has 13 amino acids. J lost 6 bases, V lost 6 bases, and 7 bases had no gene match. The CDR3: CASSDGTGSEQYF. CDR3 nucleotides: TGTGCCAGCTCGGACGGGACAGGCTCCGAGCAGTACTTC.

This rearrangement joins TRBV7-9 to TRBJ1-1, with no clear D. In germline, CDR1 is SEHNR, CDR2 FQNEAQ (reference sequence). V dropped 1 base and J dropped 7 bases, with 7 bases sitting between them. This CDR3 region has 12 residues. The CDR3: CASSLVAVEAFF. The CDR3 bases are TGTGCCAGCAGCTTAGTGGCAGTTGAAGCTTTCTTT.

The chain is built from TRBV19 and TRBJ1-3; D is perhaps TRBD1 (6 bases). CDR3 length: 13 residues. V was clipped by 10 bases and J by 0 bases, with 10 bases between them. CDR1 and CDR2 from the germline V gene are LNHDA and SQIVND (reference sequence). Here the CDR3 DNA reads TGTGCCACAGGACAGCTCTCTGGAAACACCATATATTTT. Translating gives CATGQLSGNTIYF. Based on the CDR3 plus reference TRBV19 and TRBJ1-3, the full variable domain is DGGITQSPKYLFRKEGQNVTLSCEQNLNHDAMYWYRQDPGQGLRLIYYSQIVNDFQKGDIAEGYSVSREKKESFPLTVTSAQKNPTAFYLCATGQLSGNTIYFGEGSWLTVV.

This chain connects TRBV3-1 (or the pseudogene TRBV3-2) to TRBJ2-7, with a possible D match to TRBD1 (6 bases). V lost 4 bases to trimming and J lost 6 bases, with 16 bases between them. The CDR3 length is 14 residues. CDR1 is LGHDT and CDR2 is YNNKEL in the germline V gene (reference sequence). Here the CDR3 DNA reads TGTGCCAGCAGCCCTGCCAGGGGAGCGGCCGAGCAGTACTTC. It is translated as CASSPARGAAEQYF.

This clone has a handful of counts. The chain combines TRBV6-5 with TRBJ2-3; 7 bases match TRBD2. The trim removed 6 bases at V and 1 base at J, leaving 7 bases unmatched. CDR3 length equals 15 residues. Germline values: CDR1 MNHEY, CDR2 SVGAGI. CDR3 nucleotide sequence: TGTGCCAGCAGCCCCGGGGGGTGGGGCACAGATACGCAGTATTTT. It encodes CASSPGGWGTDTQYF.